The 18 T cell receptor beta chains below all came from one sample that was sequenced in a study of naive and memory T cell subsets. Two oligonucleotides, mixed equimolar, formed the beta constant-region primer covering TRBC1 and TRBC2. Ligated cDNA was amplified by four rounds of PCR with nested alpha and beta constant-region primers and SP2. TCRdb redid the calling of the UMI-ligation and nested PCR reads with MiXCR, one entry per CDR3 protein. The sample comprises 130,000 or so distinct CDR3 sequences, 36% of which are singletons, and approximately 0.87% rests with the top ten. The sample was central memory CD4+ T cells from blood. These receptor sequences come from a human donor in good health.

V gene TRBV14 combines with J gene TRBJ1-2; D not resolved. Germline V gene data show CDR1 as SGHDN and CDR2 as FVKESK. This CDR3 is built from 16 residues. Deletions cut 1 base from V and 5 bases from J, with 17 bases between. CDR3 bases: TGTGCCAGCAGCCAAGTCAGGCTGCCGAGTCATTATGGCTACACCTTC. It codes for CASSQVRLPSHYGYTF.

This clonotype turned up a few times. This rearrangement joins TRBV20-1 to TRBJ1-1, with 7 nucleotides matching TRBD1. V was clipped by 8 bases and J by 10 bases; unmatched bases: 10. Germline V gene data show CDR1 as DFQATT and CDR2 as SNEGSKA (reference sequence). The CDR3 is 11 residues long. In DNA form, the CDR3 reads TGCAGTCTTAAGGGGGCCGGTAGAGCTTTCTTT. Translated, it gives CSLKGAGRAFF.

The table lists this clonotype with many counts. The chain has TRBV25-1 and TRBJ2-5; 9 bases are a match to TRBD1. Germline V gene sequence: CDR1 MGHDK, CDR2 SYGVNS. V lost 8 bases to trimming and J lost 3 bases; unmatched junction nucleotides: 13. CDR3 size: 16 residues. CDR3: CASAINPGQGKETQYF. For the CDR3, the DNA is TGTGCCAGCGCAATCAACCCGGGACAGGGAAAAGAGACCCAGTACTTC. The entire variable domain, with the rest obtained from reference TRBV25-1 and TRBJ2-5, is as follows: EADIYQTPRYLVIGTGKKITLECSQTMGHDKMYWYQQDPGMELHLIHYSYGVNSTEKGDLSSESTVSRIRTEHFPLTLESARPSHTSQYLCASAINPGQGKETQYFGPGTRLLVL.

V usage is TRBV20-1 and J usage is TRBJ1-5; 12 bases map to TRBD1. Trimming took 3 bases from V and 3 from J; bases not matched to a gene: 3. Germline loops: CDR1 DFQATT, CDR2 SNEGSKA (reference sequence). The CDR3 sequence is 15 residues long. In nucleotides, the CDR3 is TGCAGTGCTAGGGGGACAGGGGGCTTCAATCAGCCCCAGCATTTT. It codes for CSARGTGGFNQPQHF.

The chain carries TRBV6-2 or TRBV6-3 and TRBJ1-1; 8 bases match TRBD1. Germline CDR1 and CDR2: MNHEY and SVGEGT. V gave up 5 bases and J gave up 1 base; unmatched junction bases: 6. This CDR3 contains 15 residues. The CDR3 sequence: CASSGAGTGNTEAFF. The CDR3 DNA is TGTGCCAGCAGTGGAGCCGGGACAGGGAACACTGAAGCTTTCTTT.

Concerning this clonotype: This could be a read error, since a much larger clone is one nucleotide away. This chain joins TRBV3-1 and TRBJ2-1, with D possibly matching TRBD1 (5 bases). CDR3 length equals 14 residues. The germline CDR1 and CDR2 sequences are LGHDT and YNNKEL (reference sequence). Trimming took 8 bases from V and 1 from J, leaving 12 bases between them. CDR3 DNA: TGTGCCAGCGGCCCAGGGTATTCCTACAATGAGCAGTTCTTC. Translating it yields CASGPGYSYNEQFF.

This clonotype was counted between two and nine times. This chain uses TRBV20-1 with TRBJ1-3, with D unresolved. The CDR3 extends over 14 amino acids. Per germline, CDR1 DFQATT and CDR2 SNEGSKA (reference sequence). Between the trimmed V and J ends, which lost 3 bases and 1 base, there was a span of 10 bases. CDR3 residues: CSASSFASGNTIYF. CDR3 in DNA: TGCAGTGCTAGCTCGTTCGCGTCTGGAAACACCATATATTTT.

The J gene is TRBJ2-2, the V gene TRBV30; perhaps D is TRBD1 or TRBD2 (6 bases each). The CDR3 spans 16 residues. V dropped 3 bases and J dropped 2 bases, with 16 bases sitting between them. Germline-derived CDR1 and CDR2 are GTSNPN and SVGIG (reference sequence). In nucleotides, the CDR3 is TGTGCCTGGAGATATAGGGGGGCGCGTAACACCGGGGAGCTGTTTTTT. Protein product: CAWRYRGARNTGELFF.

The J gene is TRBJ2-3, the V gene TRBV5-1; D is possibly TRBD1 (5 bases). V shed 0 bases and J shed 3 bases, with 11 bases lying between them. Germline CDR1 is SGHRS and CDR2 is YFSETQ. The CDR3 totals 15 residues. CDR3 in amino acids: CASSLVSGRTDTQYF. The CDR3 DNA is TGCGCCAGCAGCTTGGTCTCAGGGCGGACAGATACGCAGTATTTT.

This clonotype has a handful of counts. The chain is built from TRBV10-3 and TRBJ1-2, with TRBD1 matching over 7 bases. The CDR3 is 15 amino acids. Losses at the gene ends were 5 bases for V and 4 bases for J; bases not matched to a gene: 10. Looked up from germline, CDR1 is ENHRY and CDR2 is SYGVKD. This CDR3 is CAISPTLRDSYGYTF. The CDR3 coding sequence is TGTGCCATCAGTCCAACCTTACGGGACAGCTATGGCTACACCTTC.

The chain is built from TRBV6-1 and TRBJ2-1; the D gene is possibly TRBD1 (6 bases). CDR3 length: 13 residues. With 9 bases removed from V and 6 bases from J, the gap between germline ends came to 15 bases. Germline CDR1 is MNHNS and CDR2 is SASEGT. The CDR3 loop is CASRLQGPNEQFF. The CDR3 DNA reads TGTGCCAGTAGACTACAGGGTCCCAATGAGCAGTTCTTC.

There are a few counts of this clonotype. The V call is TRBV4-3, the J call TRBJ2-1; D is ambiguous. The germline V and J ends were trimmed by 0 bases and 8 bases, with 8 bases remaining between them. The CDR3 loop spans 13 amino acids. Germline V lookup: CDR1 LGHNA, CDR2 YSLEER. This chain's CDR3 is CASSQESGDEQFF. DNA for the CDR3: TGCGCCAGCAGCCAAGAATCTGGGGATGAGCAGTTCTTC.

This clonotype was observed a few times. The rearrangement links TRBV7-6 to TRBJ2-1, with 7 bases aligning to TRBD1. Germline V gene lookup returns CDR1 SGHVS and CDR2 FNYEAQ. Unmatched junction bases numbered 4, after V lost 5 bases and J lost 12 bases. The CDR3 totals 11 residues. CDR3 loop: CASSVTGVQFF. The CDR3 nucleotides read TGTGCCAGCAGCGTCACAGGGGTGCAGTTCTTC. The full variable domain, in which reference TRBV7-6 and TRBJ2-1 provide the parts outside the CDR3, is GAGVSQSPRYKVTKRGQDVALRCDPISGHVSLYWYRQALGQGPEFLTYFNYEAQQDKSGLPNDRFSAERPEGSISTLTIQRTEQRDSAMYRCASSVTGVQFFGPGTRLTVL.

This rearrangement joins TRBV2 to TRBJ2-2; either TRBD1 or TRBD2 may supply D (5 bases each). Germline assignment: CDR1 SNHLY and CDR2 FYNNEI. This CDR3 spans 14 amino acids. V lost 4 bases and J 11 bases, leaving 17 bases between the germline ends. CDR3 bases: TGTGCCAGCAGTGTTTACACAGGACCGGGAGAGCTGTTTTTT. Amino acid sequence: CASSVYTGPGELFF.

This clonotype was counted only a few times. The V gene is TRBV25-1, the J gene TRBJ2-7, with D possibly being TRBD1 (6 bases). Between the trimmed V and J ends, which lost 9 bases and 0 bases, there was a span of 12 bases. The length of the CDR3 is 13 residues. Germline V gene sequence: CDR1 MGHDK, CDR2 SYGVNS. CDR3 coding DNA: TGTGCCAGTGGACGGACAGACTCCTACGAGCAGTACTTC. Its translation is CASGRTDSYEQYF.

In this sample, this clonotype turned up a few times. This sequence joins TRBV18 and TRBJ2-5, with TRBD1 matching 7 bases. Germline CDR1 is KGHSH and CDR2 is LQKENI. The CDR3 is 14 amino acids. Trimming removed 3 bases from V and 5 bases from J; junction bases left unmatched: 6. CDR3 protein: CASSPTTGLETQYF. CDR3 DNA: TGTGCCAGCTCACCTACGACAGGGTTGGAGACCCAGTACTTC. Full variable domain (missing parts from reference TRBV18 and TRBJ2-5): NAGVMQNPRHLVRRRGQEARLRCSPMKGHSHVYWYRQLPEEGLKFMVYLQKENIIDESGMPKERFSAEFPKEGPSILRIQQVVRGDSAAYFCASSPTTGLETQYFGPGTRLLVL.

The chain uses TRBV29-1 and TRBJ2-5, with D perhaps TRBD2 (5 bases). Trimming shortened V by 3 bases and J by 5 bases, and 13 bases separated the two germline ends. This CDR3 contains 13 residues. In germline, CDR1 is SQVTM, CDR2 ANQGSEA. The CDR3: CSVEAQRRETQYF. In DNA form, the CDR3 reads TGCAGCGTTGAGGCCCAGAGGAGGGAGACCCAGTACTTC.

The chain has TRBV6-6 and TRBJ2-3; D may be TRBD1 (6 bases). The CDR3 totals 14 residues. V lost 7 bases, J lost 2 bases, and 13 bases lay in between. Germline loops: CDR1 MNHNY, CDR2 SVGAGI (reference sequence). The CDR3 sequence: CASILGGTTDTQYF. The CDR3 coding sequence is TGTGCCAGCATTCTAGGGGGTACCACAGATACGCAGTATTTT.